Shown below are 11 T cell receptor beta chains from a single sample sequenced in a study of cytomegalovirus exposure and HLA in healthy donors. Using immunoSEQ multiplex PCR, the repertoire was profiled, and TCRdb retains in-frame clones only, with some absent. This table holds about 240,000 clones, just under 90% found once. Sequenced sample: PBMCs. These receptors were obtained from a man aged 18 to 30 in good health and CMV-seronegative.

The chain has TRBV6-6 and TRBJ2-7; D is undetermined. CDR1 and CDR2 from the germline V gene are MNHNY and SVGAGI (reference sequence). The length of the CDR3 is 16 residues. The ends were cut back, 0 bases at V and 2 bases at J, with 14 bases in the middle. The DNA for the CDR3 is TGTGCCAGCAGTTACTCCCCACAGACAACCACCTACGAGCAGTACTTC. It codes for CASSYSPQTTTYEQYF.

The V and J genes are TRBV4-3 and TRBJ2-7; D gene uncertain. The germline gives CDR1 LGHNA, CDR2 YSLEER. The CDR3 covers 16 residues. V was trimmed by 0 bases and J by 3 bases, leaving 15 bases between them. The CDR3 DNA reads TGCGCCAGCAGCCAAGATATGAGCAGGCATGGCTACGAGCAGTACTTC. The encoded protein is CASSQDMSRHGYEQYF.

The rearrangement links TRBV5-5 to TRBJ2-5; D perhaps matches TRBD1 (5 bases). The J call may be faulty, since TRBJ2-7 better matches the DNA end. The CDR3 has 14 residues. Germline V CDR1 and CDR2: SGHKS, YYEKEE (reference sequence). Written as DNA, the CDR3 is TGTGCCAGCAGCCCGCAGGGTGGTGTATACGAGCAGTACTTC. Translation: CASSPQGGVYEQYF.

This clone occurred once. This chain joins TRBV4-1 and TRBJ1-1; D uncertain. This CDR3 has 14 residues. Germline lookup yields CDR1 MGHRA and CDR2 YSYEKL. Trimming removed 3 bases at V and 4 bases at J, with 12 bases between. The CDR3 here is CASSQVGLSTEAFF. DNA for the CDR3: TGCGCCAGCAGCCAGGTAGGACTGTCCACTGAAGCTTTCTTT.

DNA for the CDR3: TGTGCCAGCAGCTTAGTTGTCGGACAGGGACAAGGCTACACCTTC. It encodes CASSLVVGQGQGYTF. The V and J genes are TRBV7-9 and TRBJ1-2, with 8 bases identical to TRBD1. The CDR3 spans 15 residues. CDR1 and CDR2 (germline): SEHNR, FQNEAQ (reference sequence). V gave up 1 base and J gave up 8 bases; unmatched junction bases: 9. Full variable domain (missing parts from reference TRBV7-9 and TRBJ1-2): DTGVSQNPRHKITKRGQNVTFRCDPISEHNRLYWYRQTLGQGPEFLTYFQNEAQLEKSRLLSDRFSAERPKGSFSTLEIQRTEQGDSAMYLCASSLVVGQGQGYTFGSGTRLTVV.

The V call is TRBV27, the J call TRBJ2-2; TRBD2 aligns across 8 bases. CDR1 and CDR2 from the germline V gene are MNHEY and SMNVEV (reference sequence). Trimming at V came to 3 bases and at J to 1 base, leaving 1 base not matched to a gene. This CDR3 comprises 15 residues. The CDR3 nucleotides read TGTGCCAGCAGTTTGAGCGGGAGGAACACCGGGGAGCTGTTTTTT. Translating it yields CASSLSGRNTGELFF.

The chain employs TRBV4-1 and TRBJ2-7, with a weak D call TRBD2 (5 bases). Germline V CDR1 and CDR2: MGHRA, YSYEKL. Trimming pared 3 bases from V and 2 bases from J, leaving 14 bases between. The CDR3 consists of 15 residues. The CDR3 bases are TGCGCCAGCAGCCATACGGGGATATGGGCCTACGAGCAGTACTTC. Translating gives CASSHTGIWAYEQYF.

This chain joins TRBV2 and TRBJ2-3; 9 bases map to TRBD2. Trimming took 6 bases from V and 3 from J; bases not matched to a gene: 7. This CDR3 spans 15 amino acids. Germline CDR1 SNHLY, CDR2 FYNNEI. The chain's CDR3 is CASRVSGRGTDTQYF. CDR3 sequence (DNA): TGTGCCAGCAGAGTTAGCGGGAGAGGGACAGATACGCAGTATTTT.

The chain links TRBV7-2 to TRBJ1-2; 7 nucleotides agree with TRBD1. V was clipped by 2 bases and J by 2 bases; unmatched bases: 8. Germline assignment: CDR1 SGHTA and CDR2 FQGNSA. The CDR3 spans 16 residues. CDR3 loop: CASSLYRRGRNYGYTF. DNA of the CDR3: TGTGCCAGCAGCTTATATCGCAGGGGGAGAAACTATGGCTACACCTTC.

The gene calls are TRBV28 and TRBJ1-6; 9 nucleotides line up with TRBD1. With 2 bases clipped from V and 7 bases from J, the junction kept 9 bases outside the gene matches. The germline gives CDR1 MDHEN, CDR2 SYDVKM. There are 17 residues in the CDR3. CDR3 sequence: CASSLLQPGQGNSPLHF. The CDR3 DNA is TGTGCCAGCAGTTTACTTCAACCGGGACAGGGAAATTCACCCCTCCACTTT.

V and J are TRBV6-6 and TRBJ2-7; 8 bases line up with TRBD1. V lost 4 bases to trimming and J lost 5 bases; unmatched junction nucleotides: 7. The CDR3 length is 14 residues. Germline CDR1 MNHNY, CDR2 SVGAGI (reference sequence). CDR3 residues: CASSSRTGKNEQYF. The CDR3 region has the DNA TGTGCCAGCAGTTCACGGACAGGGAAAAACGAGCAGTACTTC.